This T cell receptor (beta chain) is drawn from a study of blood T cell repertoires in COVID-19. V was clipped by 4 bases and J by 2 bases, with 8 bases between them. This CDR3 has 13 amino acids. Germline V CDR1 and CDR2: SNHLY, FYNNEI. Cohort allocation depended upon clinical history that participants reported. Data came from immunoSEQ multiplex PCR; TCRdb stores just in-frame clones and leaves some out. The sample contains roughly 500,000 clones, roughly 88% of which appear only once. V is TRBV2 and J is TRBJ1-2; D remains unclear. Sequenced sample: PBMCs or T cells enriched from blood (not recorded which). The receptor was isolated from a woman in her forties who had recovered from COVID-19. As DNA, the CDR3 is TGTGCCAGCAGTGGGTCAGGCAACTATGGCTACACCTTC. This encodes CASSGSGNYGYTF. Full variable domain (remainder filled in from reference TRBV2 and TRBJ1-2): EPEVTQTPSHQVTQMGQEVILRCVPISNHLYFYWYRQILGQKVEFLVSFYNNEISEKSEIFDDQFSVERPDGSNFTLKIRSTKLEDSAMYFCASSGSGNYGYTFGSGTRLTVV.